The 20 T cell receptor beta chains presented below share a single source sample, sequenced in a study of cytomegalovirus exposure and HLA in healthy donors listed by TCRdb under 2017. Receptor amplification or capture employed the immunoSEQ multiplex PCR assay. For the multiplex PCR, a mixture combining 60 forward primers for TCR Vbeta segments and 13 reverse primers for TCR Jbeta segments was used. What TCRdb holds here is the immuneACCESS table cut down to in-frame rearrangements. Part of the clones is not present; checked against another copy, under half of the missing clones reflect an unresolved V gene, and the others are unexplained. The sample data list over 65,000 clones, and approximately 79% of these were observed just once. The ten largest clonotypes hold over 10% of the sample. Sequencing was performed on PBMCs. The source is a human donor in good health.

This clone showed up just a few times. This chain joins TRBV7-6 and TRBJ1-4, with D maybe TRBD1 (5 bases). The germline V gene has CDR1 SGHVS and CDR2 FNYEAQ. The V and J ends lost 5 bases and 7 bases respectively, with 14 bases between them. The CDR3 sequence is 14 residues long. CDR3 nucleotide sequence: TGTGCCAGCAGCCCTCGGGGGGGGTTTGAAAAACTGTTTTTT. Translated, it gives CASSPRGGFEKLFF.

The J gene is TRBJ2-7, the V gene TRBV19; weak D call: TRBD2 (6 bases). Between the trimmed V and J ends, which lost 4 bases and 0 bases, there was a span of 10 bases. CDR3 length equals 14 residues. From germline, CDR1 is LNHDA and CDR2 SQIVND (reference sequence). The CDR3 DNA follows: TGTGCCAGTAGTACTGGGACTGCCTCCTACGAGCAGTACTTC. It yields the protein CASSTGTASYEQYF.

The CDR3: CASSLGQTGPQHF. CDR3 bases: TGTGCCAGCAGCCTGGGACAGACAGGGCCCCAGCATTTT. The chain links TRBV6-5 to TRBJ1-5; 7 bases match TRBD1. The trim removed 6 bases at V and 9 bases at J, leaving 8 bases unmatched. Per germline, CDR1 MNHEY and CDR2 SVGAGI. CDR3 size: 13 residues.

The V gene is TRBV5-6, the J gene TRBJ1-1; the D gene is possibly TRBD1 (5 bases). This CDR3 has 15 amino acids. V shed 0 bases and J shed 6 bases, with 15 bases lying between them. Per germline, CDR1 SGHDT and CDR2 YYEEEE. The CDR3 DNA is TGTGCCAGCAGCTTGGGGTTAGGGGACTTCGCTGAAGCTTTCTTT. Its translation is CASSLGLGDFAEAFF.

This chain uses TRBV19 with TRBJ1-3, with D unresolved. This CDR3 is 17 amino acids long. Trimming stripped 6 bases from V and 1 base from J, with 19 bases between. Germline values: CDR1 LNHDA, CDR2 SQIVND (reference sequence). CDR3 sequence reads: CASSILLPSASGNTIYF. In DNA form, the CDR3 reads TGTGCCAGTAGCATTCTCCTCCCAAGTGCGTCTGGAAACACCATATATTTT. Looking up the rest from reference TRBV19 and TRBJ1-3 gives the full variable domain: DGGITQSPKYLFRKEGQNVTLSCEQNLNHDAMYWYRQDPGQGLRLIYYSQIVNDFQKGDIAEGYSVSREKKESFPLTVTSAQKNPTAFYLCASSILLPSASGNTIYFGEGSWLTVV.

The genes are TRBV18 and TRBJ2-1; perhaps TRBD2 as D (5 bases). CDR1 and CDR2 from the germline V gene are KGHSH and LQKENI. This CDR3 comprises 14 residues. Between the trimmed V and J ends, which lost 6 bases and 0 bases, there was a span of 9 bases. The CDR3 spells CASSPDYSYNEQFF. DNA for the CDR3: TGTGCCAGCTCCCCAGACTACTCCTACAATGAGCAGTTCTTC.

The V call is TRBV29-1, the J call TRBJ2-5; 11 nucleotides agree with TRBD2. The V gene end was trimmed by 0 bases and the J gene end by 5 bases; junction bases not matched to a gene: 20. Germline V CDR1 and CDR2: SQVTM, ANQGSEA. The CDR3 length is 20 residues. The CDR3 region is CSVEDRGSSGGALLVETQYF. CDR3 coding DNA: TGCAGCGTTGAAGACAGGGGCAGTAGCGGGGGGGCACTGCTCGTGGAGACCCAGTACTTC. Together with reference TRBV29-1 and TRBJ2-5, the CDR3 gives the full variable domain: SAVISQKPSRDICQRGTSLTIQCQVDSQVTMMFWYRQQPGQSLTLIATANQGSEATYESGFVIDKFPISRPNLTFSTLTVSNMSPEDSSIYLCSVEDRGSSGGALLVETQYFGPGTRLLVL.

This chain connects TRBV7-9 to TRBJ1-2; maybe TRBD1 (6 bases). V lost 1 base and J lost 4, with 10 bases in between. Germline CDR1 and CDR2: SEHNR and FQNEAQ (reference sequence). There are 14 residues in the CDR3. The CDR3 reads CASSLDRDGYGYTF. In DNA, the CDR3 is TGTGCCAGCAGCTTAGACAGGGACGGCTATGGCTACACCTTC.

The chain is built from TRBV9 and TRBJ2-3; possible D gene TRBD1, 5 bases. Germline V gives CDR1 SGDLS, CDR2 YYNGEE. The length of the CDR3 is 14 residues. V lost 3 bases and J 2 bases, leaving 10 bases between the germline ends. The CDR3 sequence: CASSARQTTDTQYF. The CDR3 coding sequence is TGTGCCAGCAGCGCCCGACAGACCACAGATACGCAGTATTTT.

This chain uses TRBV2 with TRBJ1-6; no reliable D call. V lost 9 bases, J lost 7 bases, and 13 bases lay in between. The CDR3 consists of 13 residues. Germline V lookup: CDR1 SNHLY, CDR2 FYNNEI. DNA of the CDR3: TGTGCCAGTTTAACCTACGCCAATTCACCCCTCCACTTT. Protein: CASLTYANSPLHF.

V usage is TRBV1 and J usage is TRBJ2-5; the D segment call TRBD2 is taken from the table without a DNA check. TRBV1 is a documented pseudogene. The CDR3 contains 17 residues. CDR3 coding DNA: TGCACCAGCAGCCAAGTGGGACTAGCGGGGGGTGGGGAGACCCAGTACTTC. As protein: CTSSQVGLAGGGETQYF.

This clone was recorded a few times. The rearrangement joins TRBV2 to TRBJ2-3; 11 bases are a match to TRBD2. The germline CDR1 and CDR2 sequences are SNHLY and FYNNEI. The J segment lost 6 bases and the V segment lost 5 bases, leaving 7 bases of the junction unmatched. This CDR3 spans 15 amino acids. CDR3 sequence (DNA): TGTGCCAGCAGTTTTAGCGGGGGGGCGGAGGATACGCAGTATTTT. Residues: CASSFSGGAEDTQYF.

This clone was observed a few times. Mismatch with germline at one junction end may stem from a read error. The CDR3 DNA follows: TGTTCCAGCATGAAGGGGTGGGGCAGTCCGAACCCTGAAGCTTTCTTT. Its protein is CSSMKGWGSPNPEAFF. The chain combines TRBV7-9 with TRBJ1-1; D perhaps matches TRBD1 (5 bases). The CDR3 has 16 residues. Germline loops: CDR1 SEHNR, CDR2 FQNEAQ (reference sequence).

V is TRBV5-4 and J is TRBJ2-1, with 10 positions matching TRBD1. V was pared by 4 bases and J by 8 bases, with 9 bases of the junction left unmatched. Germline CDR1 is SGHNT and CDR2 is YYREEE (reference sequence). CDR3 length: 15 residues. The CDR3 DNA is TGTGCCAGCAGCCACCGGGACAGGGGAGAGGATGAGCAGTTCTTC. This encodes CASSHRDRGEDEQFF.

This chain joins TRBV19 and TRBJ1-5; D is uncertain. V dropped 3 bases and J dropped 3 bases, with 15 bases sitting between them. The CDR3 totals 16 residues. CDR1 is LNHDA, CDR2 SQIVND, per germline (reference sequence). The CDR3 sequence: CASSISFAVLNQPQHF. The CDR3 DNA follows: TGTGCCAGTAGTATTTCGTTTGCGGTCCTCAATCAGCCCCAGCATTTT.

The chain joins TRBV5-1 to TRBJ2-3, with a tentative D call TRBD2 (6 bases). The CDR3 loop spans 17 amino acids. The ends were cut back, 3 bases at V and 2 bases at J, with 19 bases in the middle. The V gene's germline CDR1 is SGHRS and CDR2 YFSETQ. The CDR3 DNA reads TGCGCCAGCAGCTCCCTTAGCGGAGGGGTAGCCACAGATACGCAGTATTTT. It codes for CASSSLSGGVATDTQYF. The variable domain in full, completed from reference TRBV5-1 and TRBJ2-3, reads KAGVTQTPRYLIKTRGQQVTLSCSPISGHRSVSWYQQTPGQGLQFLFEYFSETQRNKGNFPGRFSGRQFSNSRSEMNVSTLELGDSALYLCASSSLSGGVATDTQYFGPGTRLTVL.

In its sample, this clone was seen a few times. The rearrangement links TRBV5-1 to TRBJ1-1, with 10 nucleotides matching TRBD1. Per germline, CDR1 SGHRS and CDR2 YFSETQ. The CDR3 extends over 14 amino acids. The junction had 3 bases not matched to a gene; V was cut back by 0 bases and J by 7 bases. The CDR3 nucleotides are TGCGCCAGCAGCTTGGGACAGGGGGCTTATGAAGCTTTCTTT. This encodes CASSLGQGAYEAFF.

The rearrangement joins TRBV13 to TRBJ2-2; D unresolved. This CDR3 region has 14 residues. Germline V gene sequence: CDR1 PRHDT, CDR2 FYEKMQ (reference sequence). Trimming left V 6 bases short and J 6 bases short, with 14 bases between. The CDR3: CASSPPREPGELFF. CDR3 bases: TGTGCCAGCAGTCCCCCCCGCGAACCCGGGGAGCTGTTTTTT.

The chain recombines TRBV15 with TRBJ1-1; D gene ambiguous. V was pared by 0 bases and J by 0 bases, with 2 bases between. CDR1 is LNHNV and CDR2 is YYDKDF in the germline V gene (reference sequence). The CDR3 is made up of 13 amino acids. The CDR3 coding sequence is TGTGCCACCAGCAGAGACATGAACACTGAAGCTTTCTTT. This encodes CATSRDMNTEAFF.

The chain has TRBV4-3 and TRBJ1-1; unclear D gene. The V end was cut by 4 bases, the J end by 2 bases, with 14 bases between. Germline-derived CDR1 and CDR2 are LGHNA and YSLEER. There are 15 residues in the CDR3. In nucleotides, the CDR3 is TGCGCCAGCAGCCTCCTGGGTGGGCCCAACACTGAAGCTTTCTTT. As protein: CASSLLGGPNTEAFF.